This T cell receptor (beta chain) was retrieved from a study of cytomegalovirus exposure and HLA in healthy donors. Overall study findings and caveats: One later analysis reportedly identified an Asian-associated ancestry cluster that showed fewer N-insertions than the roughly 700-donor mean.

The PCR had 60 Vbeta and 13 Jbeta primers. Method: immunoSEQ multiplex PCR; TCRdb's copy keeps in-frame clones and lacks some. Altogether under 200,000 clones are present, over 60% being singletons, with the ten largest covering around 3.1%. As for this clone: The antigen remains unidentified.

Germline CDR1 SQVTM, CDR2 ANQGSEA. The CDR3 runs to 13 residues. V lost 5 bases, J lost 0 bases, and 5 bases lay in between. The sample comprised PBMCs. The receptor was isolated from a woman aged 35 to 49 in good health and CMV-seronegative. The rearrangement joins TRBV29-1 to TRBJ2-6; D gene unclear. In DNA form, the CDR3 reads TGCAGCGTTATGCGCTCTGGGGCCAACGTCCTGACTTTC. Protein sequence: CSVMRSGANVLTF.